This T cell receptor beta chain derives from a study of blood T cell repertoires in COVID-19. About the study: Samples of COVID-19 (acute and convalescent) were obtained from the United States, Italy and Spain. Sample material is recorded as cDNA or gDNA derived from T cells, B-cell-depleted T cells, or PBMCs.

As handled by the study authors: Amplification from reference gene primers served as the basis for estimated nucleated cell counts. Assay used: immunoSEQ multiplex PCR; TCRdb lists only in-frame clones, some missing. V and J calls and clone size are those listed in that table; D and trimming were worked out from the DNA. Of some 72,000 clones listed, 70% to 90% are singletons. There are 12 residues in the CDR3. The V end was cut by 4 bases, the J end by 6 bases, with 9 bases between. Germline CDR1 reads MNHEY; CDR2 reads SVGAGI. The receptor comes from a man aged 50 or older with active COVID-19. The chain recombines TRBV6-5 with TRBJ1-2; D is unclear. Specimen: peripheral blood. This chain's CDR3 is CASSSTEDGYTF. CDR3 bases: TGTGCCAGCAGTTCGACCGAGGATGGCTACACCTTC.